This T cell receptor (beta chain) is drawn from a study of CD8+CD57+ T cells in acquired aplastic anemia. Looking at the study overall: Sorted CD4+ and CD8+ cells yielded around 3 ug of DNA on average. CD4+ cell libraries from healthy donors averaged about 10.8 million reads.

In the case of this clonotype: Its antigen is not identified.

This CDR3 contains 15 residues. Trimming removed 5 bases from V and 6 bases from J, with 17 bases in between. Germline-derived CDR1 and CDR2 are DFQATT and SNEGSKA (reference sequence). General study points: Patients had twenty-nine CD8+ CDR3 sequences in common with controls (the shared set). Any difference that existed in CD8+ Simpson's diversity between patients and controls was not significant.

The TCR beta profiling, which covered VDJ combination and CDR3 sequence, was carried out using genomic DNA as the template. MiXCR, applied by TCRdb to the reads, yields one record per CDR3 protein. The sample has 400,000 to 450,000 distinct CDR3 sequences, around 72% seen once. This chain connects TRBV20-1 to TRBJ2-6; D is undetermined. The clonotype was recovered from a human donor in good health, serving as a control. Sequencing was performed on sorted CD4+, CD8+, or CD8+CD57+ T cells (not recorded which) from PBMCs. CDR3 DNA sequence: TGCAGTGCTCGACGGAAGCCCCACGAGGCCAACGTCCTGACTTTC. It encodes CSARRKPHEANVLTF.